These 8 T cell receptor beta chains came from one sample sequenced in a study of regulatory T cells in long-lasting Graves disease. CDR3 regions were amplified by Arm-PCR using iRepertoire HTBI primers to build TCR beta libraries. Via MiXCR, TCRdb re-called the multiplex PCR reads, giving one row per CDR3 protein. The data show roughly 450,000 distinct CDR3 sequences, 20% seen once. The time point denotes: persistent/refractory GD, antithyroid drugs over 5 years with positive TRAb. PBMC RNA was the source of the TCR library. Sequenced here: peripheral blood mononuclear cells (PBMCs), sampled when the disease was refractory, from a patient treated with antithyroid drugs. Receptor source: a female donor with Graves disease.

About this clonotype: A read error is likely, as this CDR3 ends without the conserved phenylalanine or tryptophan. The chain links TRBV5-1 to TRBJ2-6; TRBD2 aligns across 8 bases. The V segment lost 0 bases and the J segment 0 bases; nucleotides outside the gene matches: 5. This CDR3 contains 18 residues. Germline V CDR1 and CDR2: SGHRS, YFSETQ. CDR3 DNA: TGCGCCAGCAGCTTGGGGGGACTAGGGGCCTCTGGGGCCAACGTCCTGACTTCC. Residues: CASSLGGLGASGANVLTS.

This clonotype came up many times. The chain joins TRBV29-1 to TRBJ2-5, with TRBD2 matching 12 bases. This CDR3 has 15 amino acids. The V gene's germline CDR1 is SQVTM and CDR2 ANQGSEA. V lost 6 bases to trimming and J lost 5 bases; unmatched junction nucleotides: 10. The CDR3 loop is CSVNGLAGYRETQYF. CDR3 sequence (DNA): TGCAGCGTCAATGGACTAGCGGGATATAGGGAGACCCAGTACTTC.

This clonotype was seen ten or more times. This chain uses TRBV30 with TRBJ1-1; D remains unclear. Deletions cut 0 bases from V and 5 bases from J, with 10 bases between. The CDR3 runs to 13 residues. Per the germline V gene, CDR1 is GTSNPN and CDR2 is SVGIG (reference sequence). CDR3 nucleotide sequence: TGTGCCTGGAGTGTACTTGGGAGAACTGAAGCTTTCTTT. Translation gives CAWSVLGRTEAFF.

DNA of the CDR3: TGTGCCAGCAAGAGGGCAAATAGCAATCAGCCCCAGCATTTT. It encodes CASKRANSNQPQHF. This chain connects TRBV2 to TRBJ1-5, with D hard to call. Per the germline V gene, CDR1 is SNHLY and CDR2 is FYNNEI. CDR3 length: 14 residues. V was trimmed by 7 bases and J by 0 bases, leaving 10 bases between them.

The rearrangement uses TRBV18 and TRBJ2-2, with 10 nucleotides matching TRBD1. The CDR3 has 16 residues. V lost 3 bases, J lost 6 bases, and 7 bases stayed unmatched. Germline CDR1 is KGHSH and CDR2 is LQKENI. The CDR3 nucleotides are TGTGCCAGCTCACCCCGACAGGGGGCGGTTCCCGGGGAGCTGTTTTTT. Translating gives CASSPRQGAVPGELFF.

This clonotype was seen once. Possible read error: a much larger clone is one base away. Here the CDR3 reads CSVMVAVNDEQYF. CDR3 DNA: TGCAGCGTGATGGTGGCAGTTAACGACGAGCAGTACTTC. J is TRBJ2-7 and V is TRBV29-1; D is unclear. Trimming removed 6 bases at V and 5 bases at J, with 17 bases between. Germline CDR1 SQVTM, CDR2 ANQGSEA. This CDR3 region has 13 residues.

There are many counts of this clonotype. This chain uses TRBV12-3 or TRBV12-4 with TRBJ1-1; D may be TRBD1 (5 bases). V was trimmed by 5 bases and J by 2 bases, leaving 12 bases between them. CDR3 length: 14 residues. The CDR3 coding sequence is TGTGCCAGCAGTACACCCCAGGGTAACACTGAAGCTTTCTTT. Protein: CASSTPQGNTEAFF.

This clonotype occurred many times. V usage is TRBV6-1 and J usage is TRBJ2-6; D is unclear. The CDR3 runs 16 residues. Germline V gene lookup returns CDR1 MNHNS and CDR2 SASEGT. The ends were cut back, 5 bases at V and 0 bases at J, with 11 bases in the middle. This CDR3 reads CASSLDVNSGANVLTF. The DNA of the CDR3 is TGTGCCAGCAGTCTGGACGTAAACTCTGGGGCCAACGTCCTGACTTTC.